Below are 31 T cell receptor beta chains sequenced from a single sample in a study of T-cell reconstitution after alpha-beta-depleted transplantation in children. Unique molecular identifiers were incorporated when the TCRbeta library was constructed. TCRdb fed the PCR reads into MiXCR, producing one record per CDR3 protein. The sample lists about 250,000 distinct CDR3 sequences, 20% to 30% seen once, with about 5% in the top ten. The specimen comprised PBMCs, mostly from graft donor cells, sampled 360 days after TCRalphabeta/CD19-depleted stem cell transplant. The receptors originated from a female patient between 2 and 15 years old who had a stem cell transplant for congenital amegakaryocytic thrombocytopenia, so the T cells may come from the graft donor.

V is TRBV20-1 and J is TRBJ2-7, with 12 bases aligning to TRBD1. Losses at the gene ends were 5 bases for V and 5 bases for J; bases not matched to a gene: 19. The germline gives CDR1 DFQATT, CDR2 SNEGSKA (reference sequence). The CDR3 extends over 18 amino acids. In DNA form, the CDR3 reads TGCAGTGCTTATAGGGGGACAGGGGGCGCCTCGGGACTTAACGAGCAGTACTTC. Protein: CSAYRGTGGASGLNEQYF.

This clonotype has a handful of counts. V and J are TRBV2 and TRBJ2-7; D is unclear. Germline assignment: CDR1 SNHLY and CDR2 FYNNEI. The CDR3 length is 13 residues. V was clipped by 6 bases and J by 3 bases, with 12 bases between them. The CDR3 DNA reads as TGTGCCAGCAGAAAAGATGGAGACTACGAGCAGTACTTC. Amino acid sequence: CASRKDGDYEQYF.

The rearrangement uses TRBV4-1 and TRBJ2-1; 9 bases map to TRBD1. Trimming removed 5 bases from V and 4 bases from J; junction bases left unmatched: 6. CDR1 MGHRA and CDR2 YSYEKL come from the germline V gene. The CDR3 has 15 residues. The chain's CDR3 is CASSGDRALYNEQFF. The DNA of the CDR3 is TGCGCCAGCAGCGGGGACAGGGCCCTTTACAATGAGCAGTTCTTC.

This clonotype has a handful of counts. The rearrangement links TRBV12-3 or TRBV12-4 to TRBJ1-3; D ambiguous. The CDR3 runs 16 residues. V shed 6 bases and J shed 7 bases, with 22 bases lying between them. DNA of the CDR3: TGTGCCAGCAGCCCCCGGTCGGCACAGCCTCGGAACACCATATATTTT. It encodes CASSPRSAQPRNTIYF.

The chain combines TRBV7-2 with TRBJ1-2; unclear D gene. The CDR3 runs 12 residues. V was clipped by 4 bases and J by 8 bases, with 11 bases between them. Germline V gene lookup returns CDR1 SGHTA and CDR2 FQGNSA. CDR3 sequence (DNA): TGTGCCAGCAGCTACGACCCCGGCGGCTACACCTTC. Its translation is CASSYDPGGYTF.

Notes on this clonotype: Without the conserved terminal phenylalanine or tryptophan, this CDR3 likely stems from a read error. The chain employs TRBV12-3 or TRBV12-4 and TRBJ2-1; D call uncertain. Deletions cut 6 bases from V and 9 bases from J, with 9 bases between. The CDR3 has 11 residues. The CDR3 nucleotides read TGTGCCAGCAGAACCAATCGTGAGCAGTTCTGC. Residues: CASRTNREQFC.

This clonotype was seen many times. In DNA form, the CDR3 reads TGCGCCAGCAGCCAAGAAGACCTTAAGTTCGAGCCCACAGATACGCAGTATTTT. Its translation: CASSQEDLKFEPTDTQYF. The chain uses TRBV4-1 and TRBJ2-3; unclear D gene. The CDR3 covers 18 residues. CDR1 is MGHRA and CDR2 is YSYEKL in the germline V gene. With 0 bases removed from V and 2 bases from J, the gap between germline ends came to 18 bases.

The rearrangement joins TRBV6-1 to TRBJ2-2; D is unclear. The CDR3 is 15 residues long. Trimming removed 8 bases from V and 6 bases from J, with 19 bases in between. Germline assignment: CDR1 MNHNS and CDR2 SASEGT. CDR3: CASVGLARLPGELFF. CDR3 nucleotide sequence: TGTGCCAGCGTGGGTTTAGCTCGCCTTCCCGGGGAGCTGTTTTTT.

J is TRBJ2-1 and V is TRBV6-2 or TRBV6-3; 9 positions agree with TRBD1. This CDR3 is built from 18 residues. V was pared by 8 bases and J by 3 bases, with 17 bases of the junction left unmatched. The germline V gene has CDR1 MNHEY and CDR2 SVGEGT. CDR3 in DNA: TGTGCCAGCTTCAAGGGGAGGCTACAGGGGGCTCTCTACAATGAGCAGTTCTTC. Translation: CASFKGRLQGALYNEQFF.

The chain is built from TRBV18 and TRBJ2-3; 7 bases match TRBD1. V gave up 8 bases and J gave up 2 bases; unmatched junction bases: 13. The CDR3 is 16 residues long. Per germline, CDR1 KGHSH and CDR2 LQKENI. In DNA form, the CDR3 reads TGTGCCAGCAGACAGGGCCACCAACCTTACACAGATACGCAGTATTTT. Protein product: CASRQGHQPYTDTQYF.

This clonotype came up many times. The CDR3 spells CSVGMAVPETQYF. In DNA form, the CDR3 reads TGCAGCGTTGGGATGGCGGTACCAGAGACCCAGTACTTC. This sequence joins TRBV29-1 and TRBJ2-5; D is unclear. This CDR3 has 13 residues. Trimming took off 4 bases at V and 4 bases at J, with 13 bases between the two ends. CDR1 and CDR2 (germline): SQVTM, ANQGSEA.

This clonotype was recorded many times. The chain links TRBV10-3 to TRBJ1-3; TRBD1 matches at 8 bases. The germline CDR1 and CDR2 sequences are ENHRY and SYGVKD. V shed 8 bases, J shed 0 bases, and the junction held 3 bases outside the gene matches. This CDR3 has 14 amino acids. The CDR3 DNA reads as TGTGCCATCGGGGACAGGAGCTCTGGAAACACCATATATTTT. It is translated as CAIGDRSSGNTIYF.

V is TRBV5-1 and J is TRBJ2-1; D is perhaps TRBD2 (6 bases). CDR3 length: 18 amino acids. Looked up from germline, CDR1 is SGHRS and CDR2 is YFSETQ. V gave up 0 bases and J gave up 7 bases, with 23 bases separating them. For the CDR3, the DNA is TGCGCCAGCAGCTTGGCCGGTATAGCGGAGATCAGAGGGAATGAGCAGTTCTTC. Translated: CASSLAGIAEIRGNEQFF.

This clonotype was found many times. The chain joins TRBV5-1 to TRBJ2-1; D ambiguous. CDR3 length equals 15 residues. Between the trimmed V and J ends, which lost 4 bases and 1 base, there was a span of 12 bases. Germline V CDR1 and CDR2: SGHRS, YFSETQ. CDR3 DNA: TGCGCCAGCAGCCCGGTTGGGGATTCCTACAATGAGCAGTTCTTC. Translating gives CASSPVGDSYNEQFF.

This sequence joins TRBV6-2 or TRBV6-3 and TRBJ2-2; D not resolved. V lost 2 bases, J lost 6 bases, and 10 bases lay in between. Germline V gene sequence: CDR1 MNHEY, CDR2 SVGEGT. CDR3 length: 14 residues. This CDR3 is CASSYVKFPGELFF. CDR3 in DNA: TGTGCCAGCAGTTACGTGAAGTTCCCCGGGGAGCTGTTTTTT.

Only a few counts were recorded for this clonotype. The chain employs TRBV6-5 and TRBJ1-5; 8 positions agree with TRBD1. Germline loops: CDR1 MNHEY, CDR2 SVGAGI. Germline trimming cut 1 base from V and 3 bases from J; bases unmatched to any gene: 2. This CDR3 has 15 amino acids. CDR3 sequence reads: CASSYFRGLNQPQHF. The CDR3 DNA follows: TGTGCCAGCAGTTACTTCAGGGGGCTCAATCAGCCCCAGCATTTT.

This clonotype was picked up a small number of times. The chain carries TRBV12-5 and TRBJ1-6, with D uncertain. V was pared by 6 bases and J by 1 base, with 4 bases between. The CDR3 extends over 13 amino acids. Germline CDR1 is LGHNT and CDR2 is FRNRAP. CDR3 sequence: CASGKSYNSPLHF. CDR3 DNA: TGTGCTAGTGGAAAGTCCTATAATTCACCCCTCCACTTT. Filled out from reference TRBV12-5 and TRBJ1-6, the complete variable domain reads DARVTQTPRHKVTEMGQEVTMRCQPILGHNTVFWYRQTMMQGLELLAYFRNRAPLDDSGMPKDRFSAEMPDATLATLKIQPSEPRDSAVYFCASGKSYNSPLHFGNGTRLTVT.

The chain employs TRBV20-1 and TRBJ2-3; 9 bases map to TRBD2. V lost 5 bases to trimming and J lost 3 bases; unmatched junction nucleotides: 9. Looked up from germline, CDR1 is DFQATT and CDR2 is SNEGSKA (reference sequence). There are 15 residues in the CDR3. CDR3 in amino acids: CSAPIAGVWTDTQYF. CDR3 DNA sequence: TGCAGTGCTCCCATAGCGGGAGTCTGGACAGATACGCAGTATTTT.

The chain carries TRBV5-1 and TRBJ2-3, with 9 nucleotides matching TRBD2. Losses at the gene ends were 2 bases for V and 3 bases for J; bases not matched to a gene: 7. The length of the CDR3 is 16 residues. Germline assignment: CDR1 SGHRS and CDR2 YFSETQ. The CDR3 DNA follows: TGCGCCAGCAGCTTTTACACTAGCGGGTTTACAGATACGCAGTATTTT. As protein: CASSFYTSGFTDTQYF.

The V and J genes are TRBV4-1 and TRBJ2-3; 8 bases map to TRBD2. The CDR3 has 16 amino acids. The germline gives CDR1 MGHRA, CDR2 YSYEKL. V dropped 3 bases and J dropped 3; count of bases not matched to a gene: 8. The CDR3 sequence is CASSHIREGGTDTQYF. CDR3 DNA sequence: TGCGCCAGCAGCCACATCCGGGAGGGGGGGACAGATACGCAGTATTTT.

This chain uses TRBV12-3 or TRBV12-4 with TRBJ2-6; D not resolved. CDR3 length: 15 amino acids. Deletions cut 3 bases from V and 0 bases from J, with 6 bases between. CDR3 residues: CASSFGLSGANVLTF. CDR3 nucleotide sequence: TGTGCCAGCAGTTTCGGCCTCTCTGGGGCCAACGTCCTGACTTTC.

This clonotype has at least ten counts. The CDR3 coding sequence is TGCGCCAGCAGCCAAGGGGCAGGACCTTTGGGCAATCAGCCCCAGCATTTT. Translation gives CASSQGAGPLGNQPQHF. The genes are TRBV4-1 and TRBJ1-5; D uncertain. The CDR3 runs 17 residues. The V gene lost 1 base and the J gene lost 2 bases, with 15 bases spanning the gap. CDR1 and CDR2 (germline): MGHRA, YSYEKL.

J is TRBJ2-3 and V is TRBV2; the D is unclear. Germline V lookup: CDR1 SNHLY, CDR2 FYNNEI. Trimming stripped 10 bases from V and 1 base from J, with 12 bases between. The CDR3 totals 13 residues. CDR3 nucleotides: TGTGCCATCCCCTTGCGCGGCACAGATACGCAGTATTTT. It is translated as CAIPLRGTDTQYF.

The V gene is TRBV5-1, the J gene TRBJ1-2; D remains ambiguous. This CDR3 comprises 13 residues. The germline V gene has CDR1 SGHRS and CDR2 YFSETQ. V lost 2 bases and J 0 bases, leaving 5 bases between the germline ends. CDR3 loop: CASSFASNYGYTF. Written as DNA, the CDR3 is TGCGCCAGCAGCTTCGCCTCTAACTATGGCTACACCTTC.

V and J are TRBV6-2 or TRBV6-3 and TRBJ2-5; D gene ambiguous. The CDR3 runs 13 residues. CDR1 is MNHEY and CDR2 is SVGEGT in the germline V gene. V lost 4 bases and J lost 5, with 11 bases in between. The CDR3 loop reads CASSFLRMETQYF. In DNA form, the CDR3 reads TGTGCCAGCAGTTTTCTGAGAATGGAGACCCAGTACTTC.

The chain recombines TRBV20-1 with TRBJ2-7; 10 bases match TRBD2. The CDR3 is 14 amino acids. CDR1 DFQATT and CDR2 SNEGSKA come from the germline V gene (reference sequence). V gave up 4 bases and J gave up 1 base; unmatched junction bases: 4. The CDR3 sequence is CSAIERGGSYEQYF. The DNA of the CDR3 is TGCAGTGCTATTGAGCGGGGGGGTTCCTACGAGCAGTACTTC.

The V and J genes are TRBV28 and TRBJ1-1; D is undetermined. Germline CDR1 reads MDHEN; CDR2 reads SYDVKM. The V and J ends lost 6 bases and 4 bases respectively, with 15 bases between them. CDR3 size: 14 residues. CDR3 in DNA: TGTGCCAGCAGCTTCGGGCGGGCTGGCACTGAAGCTTTCTTT. Translated, it gives CASSFGRAGTEAFF.

This clonotype was counted only a few times. The chain employs TRBV4-1 and TRBJ2-7; D gene uncertain. The CDR3 is 16 amino acids. Trimming took 1 base from V and 0 from J, leaving 13 bases between them. The germline V gene encodes CDR1 MGHRA and CDR2 YSYEKL. The chain's CDR3 is CASSQVSTPSSYEQYF. As DNA, the CDR3 is TGCGCCAGCAGCCAAGTGAGCACTCCGAGCTCCTACGAGCAGTACTTC.

The sample holds a few counts of this clonotype. The chain combines TRBV6-5 with TRBJ2-5, with D possibly TRBD1 on 6 matching bases. CDR1 and CDR2 from the germline V gene are MNHEY and SVGAGI. Trimming left V 2 bases short and J 2 bases short, with 18 bases between. The CDR3 has 17 residues. CDR3 region: CASSYLGARSKQETQYF. The CDR3 DNA reads as TGTGCCAGCAGTTACCTGGGGGCGCGGTCCAAACAAGAGACCCAGTACTTC.

CDR3 in amino acids: CASSLGTGRDQPQHF. CDR3 DNA: TGTGCCAGCAGTCTAGGGACAGGGAGAGATCAGCCCCAGCATTTT. The chain has TRBV28 and TRBJ1-5; 9 positions agree with TRBD1. The CDR3 runs 15 residues. The trim removed 5 bases at V and 5 bases at J, leaving 7 bases unmatched. CDR1 and CDR2 (germline): MDHEN, SYDVKM.

This clonotype was picked up a small number of times. For the CDR3, the DNA is TGTGCCAGCATCCAAGGGGCCGTCCAGACATACACTGAAGCTTTCTTT. It is translated as CASIQGAVQTYTEAFF. The chain uses TRBV12-3 or TRBV12-4 and TRBJ1-1; TRBD1 is a possible D gene (5 bases). The CDR3 is made up of 16 amino acids. V lost 7 bases, J lost 3 bases, and 21 bases lay in between.